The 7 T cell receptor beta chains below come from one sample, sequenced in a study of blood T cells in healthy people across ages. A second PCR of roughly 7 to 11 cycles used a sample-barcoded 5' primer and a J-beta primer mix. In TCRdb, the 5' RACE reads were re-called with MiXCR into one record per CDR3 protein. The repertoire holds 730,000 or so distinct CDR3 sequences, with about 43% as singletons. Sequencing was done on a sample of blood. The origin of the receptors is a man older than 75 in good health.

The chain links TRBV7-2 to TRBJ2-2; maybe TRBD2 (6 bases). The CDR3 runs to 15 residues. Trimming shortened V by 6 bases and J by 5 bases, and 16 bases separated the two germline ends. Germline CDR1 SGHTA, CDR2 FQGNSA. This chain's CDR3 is CASRHGGTWTGELFF. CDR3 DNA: TGTGCCAGCAGGCATGGGGGGACGTGGACCGGGGAGCTGTTTTTT. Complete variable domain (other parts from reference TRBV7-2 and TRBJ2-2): GAGVSQSPSNKVTEKGKDVELRCDPISGHTALYWYRQSLGQGLEFLIYFQGNSAPDKSGLPSDRFSAERTGGSVSTLTIQRTQQEDSAVYLCASRHGGTWTGELFFGEGSRLTVL.

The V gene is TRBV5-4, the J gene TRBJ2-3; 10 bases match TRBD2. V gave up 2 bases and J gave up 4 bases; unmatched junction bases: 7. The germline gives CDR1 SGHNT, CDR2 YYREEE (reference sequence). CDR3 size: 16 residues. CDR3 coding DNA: TGTGCCAGCAGCTTTAACCTAGCGGGAGTCTCAGATACGCAGTATTTT. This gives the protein CASSFNLAGVSDTQYF.

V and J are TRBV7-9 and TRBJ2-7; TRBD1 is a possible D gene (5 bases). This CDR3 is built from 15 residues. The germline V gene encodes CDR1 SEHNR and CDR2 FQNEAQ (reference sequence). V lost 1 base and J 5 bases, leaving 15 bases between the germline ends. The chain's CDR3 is CASSLDVAGKDEQYF. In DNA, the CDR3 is TGTGCCAGCAGCTTAGACGTGGCAGGGAAGGACGAGCAGTACTTC.

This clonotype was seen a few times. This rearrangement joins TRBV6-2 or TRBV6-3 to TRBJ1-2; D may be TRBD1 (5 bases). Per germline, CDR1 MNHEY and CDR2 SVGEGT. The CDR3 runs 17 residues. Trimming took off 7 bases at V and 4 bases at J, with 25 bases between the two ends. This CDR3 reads CASTHPKGGATVYGYTF. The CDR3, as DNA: TGTGCCAGCACGCATCCAAAGGGAGGGGCTACCGTCTATGGCTACACCTTC.

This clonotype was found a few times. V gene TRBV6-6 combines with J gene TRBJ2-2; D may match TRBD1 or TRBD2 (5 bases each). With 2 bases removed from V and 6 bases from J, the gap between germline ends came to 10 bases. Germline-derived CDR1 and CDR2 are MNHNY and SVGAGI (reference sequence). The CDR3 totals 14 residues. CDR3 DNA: TGTGCCAGCAGTTACCGGGGCCCCCCCGGGGAGCTGTTTTTT. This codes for CASSYRGPPGELFF.

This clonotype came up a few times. CDR3 amino acids: CASRGTGPYGYTF. The CDR3 DNA is TGTGCCAGCCGAGGAACAGGCCCCTATGGCTACACCTTC. The rearrangement joins TRBV7-9 to TRBJ1-2; TRBD1 might be the D (5 bases). The CDR3 loop spans 13 amino acids. Trimming cost V 8 bases and J 4 bases, with 14 bases left between them. Germline V gene sequence: CDR1 SEHNR, CDR2 FQNEAQ (reference sequence).

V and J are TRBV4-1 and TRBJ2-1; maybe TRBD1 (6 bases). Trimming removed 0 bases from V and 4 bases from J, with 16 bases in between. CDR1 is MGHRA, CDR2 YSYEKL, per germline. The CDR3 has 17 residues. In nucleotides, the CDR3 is TGCGCCAGCAGCCAAGAATTTGACAGGACACAATACAATGAGCAGTTCTTC. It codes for CASSQEFDRTQYNEQFF.